This T cell receptor beta chain was identified during a study of T cell repertoires in cytomegalovirus infection. Whole-study context: HLA-C-restricted CMV epitopes, recently identified, and well-studied HLA-B-restricted ones were used by the study. A matching HLA type, together with CMV infection, was signaled by public TCR beta signatures.

CDR3 length: 15 amino acids. Germline values: CDR1 SGHRS, CDR2 YFSETQ. TCRdb reprocessed the reads with MiXCR, giving one entry per CDR3 protein. The table records about 310,000 distinct CDR3 sequences, around 25% of them present only once. The sample holds a few counts of this clonotype. What it binds is unknown. A junction end diverges from the germline sequence, so it may reflect a read error. The study, taken as a whole, reports: The study found HLA-C-restricted CMV-specific TCR beta clonotypes dominating the ex vivo response. Summed frequency of public TCR beta families distinguished CMV carriers with the relevant HLA.

The material sequenced was cultured PBMCs, taken from culture after CMV antigen stimulation. This chain uses TRBV5-1 with TRBJ2-2, with D possibly TRBD1 on 6 matching bases. The TCR sequence derives from a human donor in good health (CMV status not recorded). Some clones in this sample may be carry-over from other donors' samples. In nucleotides, the CDR3 is TGCGCCAACAGCTCGGGACACACGAACACCGGGGAGCTGTTTTTT. Translation gives CANSSGHTNTGELFF.